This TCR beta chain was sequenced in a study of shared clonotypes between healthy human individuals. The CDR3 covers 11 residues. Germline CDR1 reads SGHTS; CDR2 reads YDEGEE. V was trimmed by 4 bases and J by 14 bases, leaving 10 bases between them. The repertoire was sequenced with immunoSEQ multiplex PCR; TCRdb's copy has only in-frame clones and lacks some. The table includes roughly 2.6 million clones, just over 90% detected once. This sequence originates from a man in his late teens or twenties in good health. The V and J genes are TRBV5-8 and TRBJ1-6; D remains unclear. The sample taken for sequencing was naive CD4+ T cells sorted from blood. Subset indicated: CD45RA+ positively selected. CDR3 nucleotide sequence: TGTGCCAGCAGCCCCCCCGAGGCCCTCCACTTT. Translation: CASSPPEALHF.